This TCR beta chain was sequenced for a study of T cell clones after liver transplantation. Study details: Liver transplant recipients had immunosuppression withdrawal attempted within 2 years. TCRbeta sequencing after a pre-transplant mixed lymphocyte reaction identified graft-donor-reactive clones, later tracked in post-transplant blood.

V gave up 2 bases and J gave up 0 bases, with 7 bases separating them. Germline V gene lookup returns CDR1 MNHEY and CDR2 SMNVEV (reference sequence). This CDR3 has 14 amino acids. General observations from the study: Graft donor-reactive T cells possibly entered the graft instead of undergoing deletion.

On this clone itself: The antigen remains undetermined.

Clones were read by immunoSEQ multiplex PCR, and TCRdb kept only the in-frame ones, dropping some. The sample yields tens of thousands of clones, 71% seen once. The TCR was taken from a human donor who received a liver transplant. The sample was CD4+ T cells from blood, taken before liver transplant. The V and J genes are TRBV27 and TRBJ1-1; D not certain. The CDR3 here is CASSLSLMNTEAFF. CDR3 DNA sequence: TGTGCCAGCAGTTTAAGCTTGATGAACACTGAAGCTTTCTTT.